This TCR beta chain is drawn from a study of a mutant IDH1 vaccine in newly diagnosed glioma. At the level of the study: Vaccination began 4-6 weeks post radiotherapy alone, or with temozolomide cycles.

Documented time point: week 11, during vaccination. Alongside topical imiquimod, each dose of vaccine comprised 300 ug of mutant IDH1 20-mer peptide. New WHO grade 3 or 4 IDH1-mutant, ATRX-lost astrocytomas were present in all donors. The V gene lost 2 bases and the J gene lost 0 bases, with 14 bases spanning the gap. This CDR3 comprises 17 residues. Germline V lookup: CDR1 MDHEN, CDR2 SYDVKM. Repertoires were generated with immunoSEQ multiplex PCR, while TCRdb's copy carries only in-frame clones and drops some. The sample has about 62,000 clones, about 89% seen once. Comment on this clone: Its antigen is unknown.

The J gene is TRBJ1-5, the V gene TRBV28; D gene ambiguous. Here the sequenced sample was PBMCs, taken from a glioma patient whose treatment included an IDH1 peptide vaccine. The sequence was collected from a man aged 35 to 55 with glioma. The CDR3 sequence: CASSLPRAGNSNQPQHF. The CDR3 DNA follows: TGTGCCAGCAGTTTACCTCGTGCAGGAAATAGCAATCAGCCCCAGCATTTT.